This record covers a single T cell receptor beta chain. Per the original methods: Reference gene primer amplification yielded estimated nucleated cell counts. Sequencing used immunoSEQ multiplex PCR; TCRdb keeps in-frame clones, though not all of them. For V, J and clone size, that table is used; D and trimming come from the DNA. The table shows about 190,000 clones, with less than 85% occurring only once. These data originate in a study of blood T cell repertoires in COVID-19. Overall study: PBMCs, B-cell-depleted T cells, or T cells were the source of the cDNA or gDNA that made up the material.

V gave up 2 bases and J gave up 10 bases, with 12 bases separating them. This CDR3 spans 13 amino acids. The germline V gene has CDR1 MNHEY and CDR2 SVGAGI. The clonotype comes from a woman aged 45 to 65 with acute or convalescent COVID-19. This chain uses TRBV6-5 with TRBJ1-3, with D perhaps matching TRBD1 (6 bases). Sequencing was done on a sample of peripheral blood. The CDR3 here is CASSYEGGGTIYF. The DNA for the CDR3 is TGTGCCAGCAGTTACGAAGGGGGGGGGACCATATATTTT.